Following are 19 T cell receptor beta chains from one sample sequenced in a study of cytomegalovirus exposure and HLA in healthy donors. Profiling relied on immunoSEQ multiplex PCR, and the TCRdb table lists in-frame clones only, not all of them. The sample records more than 60,000 clones, under 96% being singletons. Sequencing was carried out using PBMCs. The origin of the receptors is a woman younger than 30 in good health and CMV-seropositive.

J is TRBJ2-1 and V is TRBV9; 9 bases map to TRBD2. V gave up 4 bases and J gave up 7 bases; unmatched junction bases: 6. The CDR3 extends over 14 amino acids. Germline V gene data show CDR1 as SGDLS and CDR2 as YYNGEE. Here the CDR3 DNA reads TGTGCCAGCAGCCCGGGACTAGCAGGGAATGAGCAGTTCTTC. It yields the protein CASSPGLAGNEQFF.

V and J are TRBV4-1 and TRBJ2-2; no clear D. There are 17 residues in the CDR3. The V gene's germline CDR1 is MGHRA and CDR2 YSYEKL. V lost 0 bases and J lost 0, with 11 bases in between. The CDR3 reads CASSQDRTGANTGELFF. CDR3 nucleotides: TGCGCCAGCAGCCAAGATCGTACGGGTGCGAACACCGGGGAGCTGTTTTTT.

This clone was found once. The chain combines TRBV7-9 with TRBJ2-7; the D gene is possibly TRBD2 (6 bases). The CDR3 runs 14 residues. Germline CDR1 and CDR2: SEHNR and FQNEAQ (reference sequence). V was trimmed by 3 bases and J by 1 base, leaving 10 bases between them. CDR3 sequence (DNA): TGTGCCAGCAGCTTGGGGGGACTTTCCTACGAGCAGTACTTC. Protein product: CASSLGGLSYEQYF.

J is TRBJ2-1 and V is TRBV10-3, with D possibly TRBD1 on 5 matching bases. The CDR3 runs to 14 residues. Germline values: CDR1 ENHRY, CDR2 SYGVKD. V was clipped by 8 bases and J by 4 bases, with 15 bases between them. CDR3 sequence reads: CAISDTSLYNEQFF. The CDR3 DNA follows: TGTGCCATCTCGGACACCTCCCTTTACAATGAGCAGTTCTTC.

The chain carries TRBV15 and TRBJ1-1; TRBD1 agrees at 7 bases. Looked up from germline, CDR1 is LNHNV and CDR2 is YYDKDF (reference sequence). V shed 3 bases, J shed 2 bases, and the junction held 6 bases outside the gene matches. This CDR3 region has 15 residues. In DNA, the CDR3 is TGTGCCACCAGCAGGGGGACAGAGTTCAACACTGAAGCTTTCTTT. Amino acids: CATSRGTEFNTEAFF.

The rearrangement links TRBV6-1 to TRBJ2-3; D not certain. Per germline, CDR1 MNHNS and CDR2 SASEGT. The CDR3 is 16 amino acids. The V and J ends lost 1 base and 2 bases respectively, with 13 bases between them. The CDR3 region is CASSEGEWLFTDTQYF. In DNA, the CDR3 is TGTGCCAGCAGTGAAGGCGAGTGGTTATTCACAGATACGCAGTATTTT.

The sample holds one count of this clone. The chain employs TRBV14 and TRBJ1-1; tentative D call: TRBD1 (5 bases). The CDR3 spans 16 residues. From germline, CDR1 is SGHDN and CDR2 FVKESK. V lost 1 base, J lost 5 bases, and 17 bases lay in between. The CDR3 DNA reads TGTGCCAGCAGCCAAGCTTCAGTTGGGGGGATAACTGAAGCTTTCTTT. Translating it yields CASSQASVGGITEAFF.

The V call is TRBV28, the J call TRBJ1-1, with 7 bases lining up with TRBD1. CDR1 is MDHEN, CDR2 SYDVKM, per germline. The V segment lost 5 bases and the J segment 5 bases; nucleotides outside the gene matches: 11. The CDR3 consists of 15 residues. CDR3 amino acids: CASSDNRGRVTEAFF. The CDR3 region has the DNA TGTGCCAGCAGTGACAACAGGGGAAGGGTTACTGAAGCTTTCTTT.

V and J are TRBV6-4 and TRBJ1-5; the D gene is possibly TRBD1 (5 bases). V was shortened by 11 bases and J by 4 bases, with 6 bases between the two germline ends. This CDR3 spans 10 amino acids. The germline V gene encodes CDR1 MRHNA and CDR2 SNTAGT. Here the CDR3 reads CAGGNQPQHF. For the CDR3, the DNA is TGTGCCGGGGGGAATCAGCCCCAGCATTTT.

In its sample, this clone was seen once. The CDR3, as DNA: TGCGCCAGCAGCTTGGAAGGTAGCGGGACCCCCGCCGGGGAGCTGTTTTTT. It yields the protein CASSLEGSGTPAGELFF. The chain carries TRBV5-1 and TRBJ2-2; 8 nucleotides align to TRBD2. The J segment lost 6 bases and the V segment lost 0 bases, leaving 10 bases of the junction unmatched. CDR1 is SGHRS, CDR2 YFSETQ, per germline. The CDR3 has 17 amino acids.

The chain uses TRBV7-9 and TRBJ2-2; 7 bases agree with TRBD1. The V and J ends lost 1 base and 6 bases, in that order; junction bases with no gene match: 5. CDR3 length: 15 residues. CDR1 is SEHNR and CDR2 is FQNEAQ in the germline V gene (reference sequence). The CDR3 is CASSLGQGGAGELFF. The CDR3 DNA reads TGTGCCAGCAGCTTAGGACAGGGCGGCGCCGGGGAGCTGTTTTTT.

This clone came up once. CDR3 protein: CASSLRLAGKETQYF. In DNA form, the CDR3 reads TGTGCCAGCAGTTTAAGACTAGCGGGGAAAGAGACCCAGTACTTC. The chain combines TRBV28 with TRBJ2-5; 11 positions agree with TRBD2. V was clipped by 2 bases and J by 3 bases; unmatched bases: 2. CDR1 is MDHEN and CDR2 is SYDVKM in the germline V gene. The CDR3 has 15 amino acids.

As DNA, the CDR3 is TGTGCCAGCAGCTTATTATCCCGCGATCAGCCCCAGCATTTT. It is translated as CASSLLSRDQPQHF. The V call is TRBV7-8, the J call TRBJ1-5; no clear D gene. V lost 2 bases, J lost 5 bases, and 10 bases lay in between. Germline CDR1 is SGHVS and CDR2 is FQNEAQ. This CDR3 has 14 amino acids.

The V and J genes are TRBV7-9 and TRBJ2-1; 8 nucleotides align to TRBD2. The length of the CDR3 is 15 residues. Germline V CDR1 and CDR2: SEHNR, FQNEAQ (reference sequence). The junction had 7 bases not matched to a gene; V was cut back by 3 bases and J by 6 bases. CDR3 loop: CASSLLAGNGNEQFF. The CDR3 DNA is TGTGCCAGCAGCTTGCTAGCGGGTAACGGCAATGAGCAGTTCTTC.

The V call is TRBV9, the J call TRBJ1-2; D possibly corresponds to TRBD1 (6 bases). Germline loops: CDR1 SGDLS, CDR2 YYNGEE. V lost 0 bases, J lost 4 bases, and 13 bases lay in between. The CDR3 has 15 residues. The CDR3 loop reads CASSVAGGGGYGYTF. DNA of the CDR3: TGTGCCAGCAGCGTAGCGGGTGGGGGCGGCTATGGCTACACCTTC. Supplemented by reference TRBV9 and TRBJ1-2, the full variable domain reads DSGVTQTPKHLITATGQRVTLRCSPRSGDLSVYWYQQSLDQGLQFLIQYYNGEERAKGNILERFSAQQFPDLHSELNLSSLELGDSALYFCASSVAGGGGYGYTFGSGTRLTVV.

The chain is built from TRBV2 and TRBJ1-5; a possible D gene is TRBD1 (6 bases). There are 15 residues in the CDR3. The germline CDR1 and CDR2 sequences are SNHLY and FYNNEI. V lost 6 bases and J 6 bases, leaving 18 bases between the germline ends. The CDR3 region is CASRESDSRVQPQHF. DNA for the CDR3: TGTGCCAGCAGAGAATCGGACAGTCGGGTTCAGCCCCAGCATTTT.

V gene TRBV4-2 combines with J gene TRBJ2-1; 9 positions agree with TRBD2. J lost 9 bases, V lost 6 bases, and 9 bases had no gene match. Germline CDR1 and CDR2: LGHNA and YNFKEQ. CDR3 length equals 14 residues. CDR3 sequence (DNA): TGTGCCAGCAGAGAGCGGGGGGACGGCAGTGAGCAGTTCTTC. Amino acid sequence: CASRERGDGSEQFF.

This clone was seen just once. The chain links TRBV5-6 to TRBJ2-3; D is ambiguous. The CDR3 loop spans 14 amino acids. The V and J ends lost 5 bases and 3 bases respectively, with 13 bases between them. Germline V gene sequence: CDR1 SGHDT, CDR2 YYEEEE. This CDR3 is CASRRRGGTDTQYF. The CDR3 DNA follows: TGTGCCAGCAGAAGAAGAGGTGGGACAGATACGCAGTATTTT.

The chain uses TRBV28 and TRBJ2-7, with TRBD2 identical over 10 bases. After removal of 5 bases from V and 6 bases from J, the junction contained 4 bases not matched to a gene. Germline values: CDR1 MDHEN, CDR2 SYDVKM. The CDR3 is 13 amino acids. In nucleotides, the CDR3 is TGTGCCAGCAGTGTTCTAGCGGGAGTCGAGCAGTACTTC. Encoded protein: CASSVLAGVEQYF.